Below are 13 T cell receptor beta chains sequenced from a single sample in a study of shared clonotypes between healthy human individuals. CD45RO-negative cells were positively selected for CCR7, leaving out terminally differentiated effector memory CD45RA+ cells. Using immunoSEQ multiplex PCR, the repertoire was profiled, and TCRdb retains in-frame clones only, with some absent. The profile covers about 600,000 clones, with roughly 98% appearing a single time and 0.3% taken by the ten largest. Sequences were obtained from naive CD8+ T cells sorted from blood. These receptors came from a man aged 30-40 years in good health.

V is TRBV4-3 and J is TRBJ2-1; D remains unclear. CDR1 and CDR2 (germline): LGHNA, YSLEER. Trimming removed 0 bases at V and 4 bases at J, with 4 bases between. The CDR3 contains 13 residues. The CDR3 spells CASSQDPYNEQFF. CDR3 nucleotide sequence: TGCGCCAGCAGCCAAGATCCGTACAATGAGCAGTTCTTC.

The V call is TRBV4-1, the J call TRBJ2-7; the D gene is possibly TRBD1 (5 bases). The germline V and J ends were trimmed by 2 bases and 3 bases, with 14 bases remaining between them. Germline V lookup: CDR1 MGHRA, CDR2 YSYEKL. The CDR3 totals 15 residues. CDR3 region: CASSQRSGKDYEQYF. The CDR3 DNA reads TGCGCCAGCAGCCAAAGGTCAGGGAAGGACTACGAGCAGTACTTC.

V is TRBV10-2 and J is TRBJ2-1; 11 bases agree with TRBD2. Germline V gene sequence: CDR1 WSHSY, CDR2 SAAADI. The CDR3 runs to 13 residues. J was trimmed by 15 bases and V by 5 bases; bases with no gene match: 9. In nucleotides, the CDR3 is TGCGCCAGCAGTCGTGGACAGGGGACTAGCGGGTTCTTC. Translating gives CASSRGQGTSGFF.

The sample holds one count of this clone. The CDR3 protein is CAIGSIEKNTEAFF. In DNA, the CDR3 is TGTGCCATCGGGTCGATAGAAAAGAACACTGAAGCTTTCTTT. V usage is TRBV10-3 and J usage is TRBJ1-1; no clear D. V was pared by 8 bases and J by 1 base, with 14 bases between. The CDR3 consists of 14 residues. CDR1 is ENHRY and CDR2 is SYGVKD in the germline V gene.

The genes are TRBV29-1 and TRBJ2-2; D tentatively fits TRBD1 or TRBD2 (5 bases each). The germline gives CDR1 SQVTM, CDR2 ANQGSEA. The CDR3 sequence is 15 residues long. The germline V and J ends were trimmed by 3 bases and 0 bases, with 11 bases remaining between them. CDR3 sequence: CSVDGAGPNTGELFF. The CDR3 nucleotides read TGCAGCGTTGACGGGGCGGGCCCGAACACCGGGGAGCTGTTTTTT.

The V and J genes are TRBV27 and TRBJ2-1, with TRBD1 identical over 8 bases. There are 13 residues in the CDR3. V was clipped by 4 bases and J by 9 bases; unmatched bases: 5. Germline V gene data show CDR1 as MNHEY and CDR2 as SMNVEV (reference sequence). The CDR3 coding sequence is TGTGCCAGCAGTTGGACAGGGTCAGGTGAGCAGTTCTTC. Protein product: CASSWTGSGEQFF.

This rearrangement joins TRBV19 to TRBJ1-5, with 9 bases lining up with TRBD1. The CDR3 runs to 17 residues. After removal of 3 bases from V and 0 bases from J, the junction contained 6 bases not matched to a gene. Germline CDR1 is LNHDA and CDR2 is SQIVND (reference sequence). The CDR3 DNA is TGTGCCAGTAGTATTGACAGGGGGGTTGCTAGCAATCAGCCCCAGCATTTT. This sequence encodes CASSIDRGVASNQPQHF.

The chain recombines TRBV2 with TRBJ2-1, with TRBD1 matching over 8 bases. Germline V gene lookup returns CDR1 SNHLY and CDR2 FYNNEI. The CDR3 consists of 15 residues. J was trimmed by 3 bases and V by 3 bases; bases with no gene match: 4. The CDR3, as DNA: TGTGCCAGCAGTGAGGCAGGGGGCTTCTACAATGAGCAGTTCTTC. Translation gives CASSEAGGFYNEQFF.

The chain joins TRBV13 to TRBJ2-7; 9 positions match TRBD1. The CDR3 has 15 amino acids. Germline CDR1 and CDR2: PRHDT and FYEKMQ (reference sequence). V shed 3 bases, J shed 0 bases, and the junction held 3 bases outside the gene matches. This CDR3 reads CASSFTGGASYEQYF. Written as DNA, the CDR3 is TGTGCCAGCAGCTTTACAGGGGGCGCCTCCTACGAGCAGTACTTC.

The rearrangement uses TRBV5-5 and TRBJ2-7; D unclear. Germline CDR1 is SGHKS and CDR2 is YYEKEE (reference sequence). This CDR3 has 15 residues. The V end was cut by 2 bases, the J end by 0 bases, with 12 bases between. The CDR3 spells CASSFASVSSYEQYF. The DNA of the CDR3 is TGTGCCAGCAGCTTCGCCTCAGTGAGCTCCTACGAGCAGTACTTC.

The chain links TRBV2 to TRBJ2-1, with 8 bases that match TRBD1. CDR1 and CDR2 from the germline V gene are SNHLY and FYNNEI. Unmatched junction bases numbered 10, after V lost 1 base and J lost 5 bases. The CDR3 sequence is 17 residues long. The CDR3 region is CASSEDPDRVYDNEQFF. CDR3 sequence (DNA): TGTGCCAGCAGTGAAGACCCGGACAGGGTATACGACAATGAGCAGTTCTTC. Full variable domain (outside the CDR3, taken from reference TRBV2 and TRBJ2-1): EPEVTQTPSHQVTQMGQEVILRCVPISNHLYFYWYRQILGQKVEFLVSFYNNEISEKSEIFDDQFSVERPDGSNFTLKIRSTKLEDSAMYFCASSEDPDRVYDNEQFFGPGTRLTVL.

The chain's CDR3 is CASSFRAAGQNYGYTF. CDR3 sequence (DNA): TGCGCCAGCAGCTTCAGGGCTGCGGGACAAAACTATGGCTACACCTTC. This rearrangement joins TRBV5-1 to TRBJ1-2, with D possibly being TRBD1 (6 bases). The V gene's germline CDR1 is SGHRS and CDR2 YFSETQ. This CDR3 contains 16 residues. V lost 2 bases and J 2 bases, leaving 16 bases between the germline ends. Full variable domain (outside the CDR3, taken from reference TRBV5-1 and TRBJ1-2): KAGVTQTPRYLIKTRGQQVTLSCSPISGHRSVSWYQQTPGQGLQFLFEYFSETQRNKGNFPGRFSGRQFSNSRSEMNVSTLELGDSALYLCASSFRAAGQNYGYTFGSGTRLTVV.

This clone was found once. The chain employs TRBV15 and TRBJ2-2, with D maybe TRBD1 (6 bases). This CDR3 spans 17 amino acids. The ends were cut back, 0 bases at V and 1 base at J, with 12 bases in the middle. CDR1 is LNHNV and CDR2 is YYDKDF in the germline V gene (reference sequence). The CDR3 sequence: CATSRDLQGLNTGELFF. CDR3 in DNA: TGTGCCACCAGCAGAGATCTGCAGGGGCTGAACACCGGGGAGCTGTTTTTT.